These 10 T cell receptor beta chains were all obtained from the same sample, sequenced in a study of T-cell reconstitution after alpha-beta-depleted transplantation in children. Unique molecular identifiers were used in preparing the TCRbeta library. One entry per CDR3 protein results from TCRdb running MiXCR on the PCR reads. The sample records around 200,000 distinct CDR3 sequences, roughly 6.8% being singletons. This material consisted of PBMCs from the stem cell graft donor, taken from the stem cell graft. These receptors all come from a human donor who donated a stem cell graft to a child with Wiskott-Aldrich syndrome.

This clonotype was counted only a few times. The CDR3 loop reads CASSGTRGNTIYF. The DNA of the CDR3 is TGTGCCAGCAGTGGGACGCGCGGAAACACCATATATTTT. The chain joins TRBV12-3 or TRBV12-4 to TRBJ1-3; a weak D match, TRBD1 (5 bases). This CDR3 region has 13 residues. The V gene lost 5 bases and the J gene lost 4 bases, with 9 bases spanning the gap.

This clonotype showed up many times. The chain carries TRBV12-3 or TRBV12-4 and TRBJ2-7, with a possible D match to TRBD2 (6 bases). The CDR3 loop spans 14 amino acids. Trimming pared 6 bases from V and 3 bases from J, leaving 15 bases between. The CDR3 is CASSSGLVLYEQYF. The DNA for the CDR3 is TGTGCCAGCAGCTCGGGACTCGTACTCTACGAGCAGTACTTC.

This clonotype was observed at least ten times. The V and J genes are TRBV7-9 and TRBJ2-7; 8 bases line up with TRBD2. Germline V gene data show CDR1 as SEHNR and CDR2 as FQNEAQ (reference sequence). V trimming: 2 bases; J trimming: 3 bases; junction bases outside the gene matches: 6. The CDR3 totals 15 residues. The CDR3: CASSLLVSGVYEQYF. The CDR3 nucleotides read TGTGCCAGCAGCTTATTGGTTAGCGGGGTCTACGAGCAGTACTTC.

This clonotype was seen a handful of times. The chain recombines TRBV3-1 with TRBJ2-2; D is possibly TRBD1 (6 bases). CDR1 and CDR2 (germline): LGHDT, YNNKEL (reference sequence). The V end was cut by 4 bases, the J end by 4 bases, with 16 bases between. The CDR3 has 16 amino acids. CDR3 sequence reads: CASSLLQGRGTGELFF. CDR3 DNA: TGTGCCAGCAGCCTCCTACAGGGCAGGGGCACCGGGGAGCTGTTTTTT.

This clonotype was detected ten times or more. The V call is TRBV12-3 or TRBV12-4, the J call TRBJ2-1; TRBD2 is a possible D gene (6 bases). CDR3 length: 14 residues. Trimming took off 4 bases at V and 2 bases at J, with 9 bases between the two ends. CDR3 region: CASSSGGAYNEQFF. Written as DNA, the CDR3 is TGTGCCAGCAGTTCCGGGGGAGCCTACAATGAGCAGTTCTTC.

Notes on this clonotype: At one boundary the junction diverges from the germline segment, which might be a read error. The chain is built from TRBV2 and TRBJ2-1; 8 nucleotides agree with TRBD1. The CDR3 runs to 19 residues. Germline assignment: CDR1 SNHLY and CDR2 FYNNEI. CDR3 in amino acids: CASSESYQSRGHSYNKQFF. The CDR3 DNA follows: TGTGCCAGCAGTGAATCGTACCAATCCAGGGGGCATTCTTACAATAAGCAGTTCTTC.

This clonotype was picked up many times. The J gene is TRBJ2-1, the V gene TRBV12-3 or TRBV12-4; D is possibly TRBD2 (6 bases). The V and J ends lost 0 bases and 4 bases respectively, with 10 bases between them. This CDR3 contains 15 residues. CDR3 nucleotide sequence: TGTGCCAGCAGTTTAGCCGGGAGAGGGTACAATGAGCAGTTCTTC. This sequence encodes CASSLAGRGYNEQFF.

Many counts were recorded for this clonotype. This sequence joins TRBV3-1 and TRBJ1-1, with D hard to call. V gave up 5 bases and J gave up 1 base, with 8 bases separating them. The V gene's germline CDR1 is LGHDT and CDR2 YNNKEL (reference sequence). This CDR3 has 13 amino acids. CDR3 amino acids: CASSYDWNTEAFF. The CDR3 nucleotides are TGTGCCAGCAGCTACGACTGGAACACTGAAGCTTTCTTT.

In its sample, this clonotype was seen many times. CDR3 sequence reads: CASSPGAGDSNQPQHF. The CDR3 coding sequence is TGTGCCAGCAGCCCCGGAGCAGGGGATAGCAATCAGCCCCAGCATTTT. V and J are TRBV7-9 and TRBJ1-5, with D possibly being TRBD1 (6 bases). In germline, CDR1 is SEHNR, CDR2 FQNEAQ (reference sequence). This CDR3 is built from 16 residues. V shed 5 bases and J shed 0 bases, with 14 bases lying between them.

This clonotype was counted ten times or more. This CDR3 is CASSLAGIENYEQYF. In DNA, the CDR3 is TGCGCCAGCAGCTTGGCAGGGATCGAAAACTACGAGCAGTACTTC. The chain links TRBV5-1 to TRBJ2-7, with TRBD1 as a possible D gene (5 bases). The V and J ends lost 0 bases and 3 bases respectively, with 13 bases between them. Germline V gene lookup returns CDR1 SGHRS and CDR2 YFSETQ. The CDR3 is made up of 15 amino acids. Full variable domain (missing parts from reference TRBV5-1 and TRBJ2-7): KAGVTQTPRYLIKTRGQQVTLSCSPISGHRSVSWYQQTPGQGLQFLFEYFSETQRNKGNFPGRFSGRQFSNSRSEMNVSTLELGDSALYLCASSLAGIENYEQYFGPGTRLTVT.